The 26 T cell receptor beta chains listed next were all sequenced from one sample in a study of early T cells in non-severe SARS-CoV-2 infection (dated by TCRdb to about 2021). Libraries were built with 5' RACE. TCRdb records NextSeq 500 as the sequencer. TCRdb trimmed the raw reads at Q25, called clones with MiXCR and kept productive beta chains. One record per CDR3 amino acid sequence lists the most common genes and DNA. The sample yields around 67,000 distinct CDR3 sequences; roughly 12% were counted once. Clones ranked in the top ten supply 3.8% of the sample. The specimen was whole blood. Receptors originate from an adult who was a healthcare worker with PCR-confirmed SARS-CoV-2 infection or an uninfected control (not recorded which).

The table lists this clonotype with many counts. This sequence joins TRBV3-1 and TRBJ2-5, with TRBD1 identical over 7 bases. Germline CDR1 LGHDT, CDR2 YNNKEL (reference sequence). The junction had 9 bases not matched to a gene; V was cut back by 4 bases and J by 4 bases. The CDR3 is 15 residues long. CDR3 bases: TGTGCCAGCAGCCCTATCACAGGGGTAGGAGAGACCCAGTACTTC. Residues: CASSPITGVGETQYF.

This clonotype has at least ten counts. This sequence joins TRBV4-1 and TRBJ2-7; 8 positions match TRBD2. The trim removed 2 bases at V and 2 bases at J, leaving 11 bases unmatched. The CDR3 covers 17 residues. Germline assignment: CDR1 MGHRA and CDR2 YSYEKL. DNA of the CDR3: TGCGCCAGCAGCCAAACCACACTAGCGGAGCCCCCCTACGAGCAGTACTTC. This gives the protein CASSQTTLAEPPYEQYF.

The genes are TRBV4-1 and TRBJ2-1, with TRBD1 matching over 7 bases. Germline values: CDR1 MGHRA, CDR2 YSYEKL. The CDR3 is made up of 14 amino acids. V shed 4 bases, J shed 5 bases, and the junction held 5 bases outside the gene matches. The CDR3 DNA sequence: TGCGCCAGCAGCCCGGGACAGATGGACAATGAGCAGTTCTTC. It specifies CASSPGQMDNEQFF.

The table lists this clonotype with many counts. The CDR3 spells CASSPAMGRETHQETQYF. In DNA, the CDR3 is TGTGCCAGCAGCCCAGCGATGGGGCGGGAGACGCACCAAGAGACCCAGTACTTC. The chain couples TRBV9 to TRBJ2-5, with 7 positions matching TRBD2. Per the germline V gene, CDR1 is SGDLS and CDR2 is YYNGEE. After removal of 4 bases from V and 0 bases from J, the junction contained 15 bases not matched to a gene. This CDR3 is 18 amino acids long. The variable domain in full, with the rest retrieved from reference TRBV9 and TRBJ2-5, is DSGVTQTPKHLITATGQRVTLRCSPRSGDLSVYWYQQSLDQGLQFLIQYYNGEERAKGNILERFSAQQFPDLHSELNLSSLELGDSALYFCASSPAMGRETHQETQYFGPGTRLLVL.

Many counts were recorded for this clonotype. The V and J genes are TRBV5-8 and TRBJ1-1; 7 nucleotides align to TRBD1. V gave up 0 bases and J gave up 5 bases; unmatched junction bases: 4. The CDR3 is 14 residues long. Germline lookup yields CDR1 SGHTS and CDR2 YDEGEE. CDR3 DNA: TGTGCCAGCAGCTTGGCCGCAGGGGGAACTGAAGCTTTCTTT. It translates to CASSLAAGGTEAFF. Complete variable domain (other parts from reference TRBV5-8 and TRBJ1-1): EAGVTQSPTHLIKTRGQQATLRCSPISGHTSVYWYQQALGLGLQFLLWYDEGEERNRGNFPPRFSGRQFPNYSSELNVNALELEDSALYLCASSLAAGGTEAFFGQGTRLTVV.

This clonotype has at least ten counts. The chain uses TRBV6-1 and TRBJ1-1, with 7 positions matching TRBD1. V trimming: 4 bases; J trimming: 4 bases; junction bases outside the gene matches: 3. The CDR3 loop spans 13 amino acids. Germline CDR1 is MNHNS and CDR2 is SASEGT. The CDR3 nucleotides are TGTGCCAGCAGTGTGACAGGGAGCACTGAAGCTTTCTTT. This encodes CASSVTGSTEAFF.

At least ten counts were recorded for this clonotype. The V call is TRBV6-1, the J call TRBJ1-5; D call uncertain. This CDR3 comprises 13 residues. Germline values: CDR1 MNHNS, CDR2 SASEGT. Trimming took off 5 bases at V and 7 bases at J, with 12 bases between the two ends. CDR3 in amino acids: CASSPRPQQPQHF. The CDR3 region has the DNA TGTGCCAGCAGTCCCCGACCTCAACAGCCCCAGCATTTT.

This clonotype was seen repeatedly, ten times or more. This sequence joins TRBV20-1 and TRBJ2-1, with D perhaps matching TRBD2 (6 bases). This CDR3 region has 16 residues. Per the germline V gene, CDR1 is DFQATT and CDR2 is SNEGSKA (reference sequence). V lost 3 bases, J lost 0 bases, and 15 bases lay in between. The CDR3 sequence: CSASRGGGSSYNEQFF. CDR3 nucleotides: TGCAGTGCTAGTCGCGGCGGAGGGAGCTCCTACAATGAGCAGTTCTTC.

This clonotype was seen more than once but under ten times. The chain links TRBV6-1 to TRBJ1-2; no clear D gene. The V gene lost 1 base and the J gene lost 3 bases, with 9 bases spanning the gap. Germline V CDR1 and CDR2: MNHNS, SASEGT. CDR3 length equals 14 residues. The CDR3 sequence is CASSEGRPYYGYTF. Written as DNA, the CDR3 is TGTGCCAGCAGTGAAGGCAGACCCTACTATGGCTACACCTTC.

This clonotype was observed at least ten times. CDR3 in amino acids: CASSGRGYEQYF. In nucleotides, the CDR3 is TGTGCCAGCAGTGGGCGAGGCTACGAGCAGTACTTC. The chain combines TRBV25-1 with TRBJ2-7, with D uncertain. The germline V and J ends were trimmed by 4 bases and 3 bases, with 7 bases remaining between them. CDR3 size: 12 residues. The germline CDR1 and CDR2 sequences are MGHDK and SYGVNS.

This sequence joins TRBV29-1 and TRBJ2-1; possible D gene TRBD1, 5 bases. The CDR3 consists of 11 residues. Per the germline V gene, CDR1 is SQVTM and CDR2 is ANQGSEA. Trimming pared 8 bases from V and 3 bases from J, leaving 8 bases between. CDR3 protein: CSSGYYNEQFF. Here the CDR3 DNA reads TGCAGCTCAGGGTACTACAATGAGCAGTTCTTC.

This clonotype was seen repeatedly, ten times or more. The rearrangement joins TRBV5-1 to TRBJ2-2; D call uncertain. The V gene's germline CDR1 is SGHRS and CDR2 YFSETQ. V was clipped by 0 bases and J by 0 bases, with 6 bases between them. The CDR3 loop spans 15 amino acids. The CDR3 DNA is TGCGCCAGCAGCTTGGGTAGGACGAACACCGGGGAGCTGTTTTTT. It encodes CASSLGRTNTGELFF.

This clonotype has just a few counts. The chain is built from TRBV20-1 and TRBJ1-2; a possible D gene is TRBD1 (5 bases). The length of the CDR3 is 13 residues. The germline gives CDR1 DFQATT, CDR2 SNEGSKA (reference sequence). Trimming took 6 bases from V and 0 from J, leaving 11 bases between them. The CDR3: CSATGASNYGYTF. The CDR3 region has the DNA TGCAGTGCCACCGGGGCTTCTAACTATGGCTACACCTTC.

There are many counts of this clonotype. The J gene is TRBJ2-1, the V gene TRBV7-3, with 7 bases lining up with TRBD2. V lost 1 base to trimming and J lost 0 bases; unmatched junction nucleotides: 9. Germline-derived CDR1 and CDR2 are SGHTA and FQGTGA. The CDR3 has 18 residues. The CDR3 is CASSLRGGRTSSYNEQFF. As DNA, the CDR3 is TGTGCCAGCAGCTTAAGGGGCGGGCGGACTAGCTCCTACAATGAGCAGTTCTTC.

Regarding this clonotype: Without the conserved terminal phenylalanine or tryptophan, this CDR3 likely stems from a read error. This rearrangement joins TRBV7-2 to TRBJ2-5; D remains ambiguous. The CDR3 runs 15 residues. Germline CDR1 reads SGHTA; CDR2 reads FQGNSA. V lost 4 bases and J lost 0, with 12 bases in between. The CDR3 DNA reads as TGTGCCAGCAGCTATATTCCCCTGCACCAAGAGACCCAGTACCTC. Protein: CASSYIPLHQETQYL.

This clonotype was observed at least ten times. V is TRBV29-1 and J is TRBJ2-3; 14 bases align to TRBD2. Germline assignment: CDR1 SQVTM and CDR2 ANQGSEA. This CDR3 comprises 16 residues. The trim removed 3 bases at V and 6 bases at J, leaving 8 bases unmatched. The CDR3 coding sequence is TGCAGCGTTGAGTACGGACTAGCGGGAGGATCGGATACGCAGTATTTT. Its translation: CSVEYGLAGGSDTQYF.

This clonotype showed up many times. This rearrangement joins TRBV3-1 to TRBJ2-3; D uncertain. This CDR3 region has 14 residues. Germline V gene data show CDR1 as LGHDT and CDR2 as YNNKEL (reference sequence). V lost 1 base and J lost 4, with 9 bases in between. The DNA of the CDR3 is TGTGCCAGCAGCCAAGGAGTCCTTTCAGATACGCAGTATTTT. As protein: CASSQGVLSDTQYF.

This clonotype came up many times. The J gene is TRBJ2-5, the V gene TRBV7-2, with D possibly TRBD2 on 5 matching bases. Germline-derived CDR1 and CDR2 are SGHTA and FQGNSA. The CDR3 loop spans 13 amino acids. V shed 3 bases and J shed 5 bases, with 10 bases lying between them. The DNA of the CDR3 is TGTGCCAGCAGCTTCAGGAGGCTGGAGACCCAGTACTTC. Protein: CASSFRRLETQYF. The whole variable domain, filled in from reference TRBV7-2 and TRBJ2-5, reads GAGVSQSPSNKVTEKGKDVELRCDPISGHTALYWYRQSLGQGLEFLIYFQGNSAPDKSGLPSDRFSAERTGGSVSTLTIQRTQQEDSAVYLCASSFRRLETQYFGPGTRLLVL.

This clonotype showed up just a few times. The chain is built from TRBV5-1 and TRBJ1-2; D remains ambiguous. CDR1 SGHRS and CDR2 YFSETQ come from the germline V gene. V lost 0 bases and J 2 bases, leaving 8 bases between the germline ends. This CDR3 has 14 residues. As DNA, the CDR3 is TGCGCCAGCAGCTTGGCCGACTTAAACTATGGCTACACCTTC. Protein sequence: CASSLADLNYGYTF.

This clonotype has ten or more counts. The chain is built from TRBV10-1 and TRBJ1-5; D gene ambiguous. This CDR3 has 15 amino acids. CDR1 is WNHNN and CDR2 is SYGVQD in the germline V gene (reference sequence). Trimming took 8 bases from V and 5 from J, leaving 19 bases between them. CDR3 protein: CASPNPQHLDQPQHF. CDR3 nucleotides: TGCGCCAGCCCGAACCCACAGCATTTGGATCAGCCCCAGCATTTT.

This clonotype appeared many times. The J gene is TRBJ1-5, the V gene TRBV6-6; D gene uncertain. In germline, CDR1 is MNHNY, CDR2 SVGAGI (reference sequence). This CDR3 spans 13 amino acids. V dropped 5 bases and J dropped 4 bases, with 9 bases sitting between them. CDR3 region: CASSRQDNQPQHF. The CDR3 DNA is TGTGCCAGCAGTCGTCAGGATAATCAGCCCCAGCATTTT.

Notes on this clonotype: The junction differs from germline at one of its ends, possibly a read error. The chain combines TRBV5-1 with TRBJ1-1, with 9 bases identical to TRBD1. Looked up from germline, CDR1 is SGHRS and CDR2 is YFSETQ. CDR3 size: 15 residues. CDR3 sequence reads: CVSRFTGGMSTEAFF. The CDR3 DNA reads TGCGTCAGCAGATTTACAGGGGGCATGAGTACTGAAGCTTTCTTT.

V gene TRBV20-1 combines with J gene TRBJ2-1; the match to TRBD2 covers 12 bases. Germline V gene sequence: CDR1 DFQATT, CDR2 SNEGSKA (reference sequence). V was pared by 2 bases and J by 10 bases, with 9 bases of the junction left unmatched. The CDR3 runs to 15 residues. Here the CDR3 reads CSARRLAGDEGEQFF. The CDR3 DNA reads TGCAGTGCTAGACGACTAGCGGGGGATGAAGGGGAGCAGTTCTTC.

This clonotype was picked up many times. The genes are TRBV6-4 and TRBJ1-5; possible D gene TRBD1, 5 bases. The CDR3 spans 14 residues. Germline assignment: CDR1 MRHNA and CDR2 SNTAGT. V lost 5 bases and J 4 bases, leaving 12 bases between the germline ends. DNA of the CDR3: TGTGCCAGCAGTCCACAGGATGGGAATCAGCCCCAGCATTTT. Its translation is CASSPQDGNQPQHF.

This clonotype has ten or more counts. The rearrangement joins TRBV9 to TRBJ2-5, with 16 bases fitting TRBD2. Germline loops: CDR1 SGDLS, CDR2 YYNGEE. J gave up 1 base and V 9 bases, and 15 bases lay outside the gene matches. The CDR3 consists of 19 residues. DNA for the CDR3: TGTGCCACCCGTCAGCTAAGGGGACTAGCGGGAGGGATCCAAGAGACCCAGTACTTC. This encodes CATRQLRGLAGGIQETQYF.

The gene calls are TRBV5-8 and TRBJ2-7; 12 bases are shared with TRBD2. V gave up 2 bases and J gave up 5 bases; unmatched junction bases: 5. This CDR3 is 15 amino acids long. Looked up from germline, CDR1 is SGHTS and CDR2 is YDEGEE. The CDR3 loop reads CASSFLAGGPNEQYF. The DNA for the CDR3 is TGTGCCAGCAGCTTCCTAGCGGGGGGGCCGAACGAGCAGTACTTC.